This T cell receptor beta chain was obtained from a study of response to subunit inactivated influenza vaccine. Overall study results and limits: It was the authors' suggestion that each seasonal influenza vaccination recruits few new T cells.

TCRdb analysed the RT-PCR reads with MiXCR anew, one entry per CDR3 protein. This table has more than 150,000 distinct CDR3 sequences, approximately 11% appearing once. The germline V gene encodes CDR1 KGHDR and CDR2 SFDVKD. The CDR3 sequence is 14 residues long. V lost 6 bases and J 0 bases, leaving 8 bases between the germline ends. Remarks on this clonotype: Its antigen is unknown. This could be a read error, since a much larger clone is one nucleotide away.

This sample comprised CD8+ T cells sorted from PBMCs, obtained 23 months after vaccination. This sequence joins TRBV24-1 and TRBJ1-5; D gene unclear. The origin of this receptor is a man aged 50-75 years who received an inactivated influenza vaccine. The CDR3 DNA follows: TGTGCCACCAGTAGCATGAGTAGCAATCAGCCCCAGCATTTT. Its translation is CATSSMSSNQPQHF.